This T cell receptor (beta chain) is from a study of regulatory T cells in long-lasting Graves disease. Regarding time point: newly diagnosed GD, antithyroid drugs for less than 3 months. From PBMCs, RNA was extracted and then used to make the TCR library. Assembly of TCR beta libraries relied on iRepertoire HTBI primers together with Arm-PCR of CDR3 regions. Using its own MiXCR run on the multiplex PCR reads, TCRdb lists one record per CDR3 protein. The table has fewer than 500,000 distinct CDR3 sequences, under 20% seen once. The length of the CDR3 is 13 residues. V was trimmed by 4 bases and J by 2 bases, leaving 10 bases between them. The germline V gene has CDR1 SQVTM and CDR2 ANQGSEA. These data are also associated with another study on T cells in Graves' hyperthyroidism and ophthalmopathy. That study adds: The TCR CDR3 first-round RT-PCR relied on the HTBI primer set.

The J gene is TRBJ2-3, the V gene TRBV29-1; TRBD1 is a possible D gene (5 bases). This TCR was sampled from a man aged 40-49 years with Graves disease. This sample comprised peripheral blood mononuclear cells (PBMCs), obtained at new diagnosis, from a patient treated with antithyroid drugs. The CDR3 spells CSVVQDNTDTQYF. The CDR3 DNA sequence: TGCAGCGTTGTACAGGATAACACAGATACGCAGTATTTT.